The subject of this entry is one T cell receptor beta chain. Its specificity is not known. A single record per CDR3 protein comes from TCRdb applying MiXCR to the 5' RACE reads. The sample contains around 1.7 million distinct CDR3 sequences, about 32% of which appear only once. This entry belongs to a study of identical twins. Whole-study results and caveats: Abundant beta clonotypes from cord blood bore fewer insertions; memory repertoires lacked this pattern.

V was clipped by 4 bases and J by 5 bases; unmatched bases: 9. The CDR3 has 15 amino acids. The origin of this receptor is a newborn girl in good health. V and J are TRBV12-3 or TRBV12-4 and TRBJ2-3; TRBD1 aligns across 7 bases. The material sequenced was cord blood. The CDR3 nucleotides are TGTGCCAGCAGTTCCAGGGGGAGAAGGGAAGATACGCAGTATTTT. It codes for CASSSRGRREDTQYF.